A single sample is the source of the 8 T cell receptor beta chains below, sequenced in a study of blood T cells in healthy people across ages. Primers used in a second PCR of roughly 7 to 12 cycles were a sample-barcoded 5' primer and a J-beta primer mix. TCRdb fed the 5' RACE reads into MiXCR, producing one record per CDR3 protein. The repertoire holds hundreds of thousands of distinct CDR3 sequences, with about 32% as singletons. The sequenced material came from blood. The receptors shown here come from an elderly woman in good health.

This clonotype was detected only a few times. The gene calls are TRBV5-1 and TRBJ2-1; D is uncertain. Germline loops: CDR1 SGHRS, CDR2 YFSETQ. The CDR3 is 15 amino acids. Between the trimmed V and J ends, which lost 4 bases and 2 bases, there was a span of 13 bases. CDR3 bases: TGCGCCAGCAGCGAGGAGTTAGCCCCCTACAATGAGCAGTTCTTC. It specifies CASSEELAPYNEQFF.

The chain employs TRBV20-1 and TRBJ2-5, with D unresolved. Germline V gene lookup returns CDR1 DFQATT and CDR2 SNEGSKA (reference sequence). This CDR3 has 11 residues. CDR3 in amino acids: CSLLVGETQYF. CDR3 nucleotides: TGCAGCCTACTTGTCGGAGAGACCCAGTACTTC.

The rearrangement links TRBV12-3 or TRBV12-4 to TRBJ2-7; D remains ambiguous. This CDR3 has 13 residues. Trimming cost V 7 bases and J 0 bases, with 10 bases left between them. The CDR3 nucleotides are TGTGCCAGCATGCAGGCCCTCTCCTACGAGCAGTACTTC. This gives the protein CASMQALSYEQYF.

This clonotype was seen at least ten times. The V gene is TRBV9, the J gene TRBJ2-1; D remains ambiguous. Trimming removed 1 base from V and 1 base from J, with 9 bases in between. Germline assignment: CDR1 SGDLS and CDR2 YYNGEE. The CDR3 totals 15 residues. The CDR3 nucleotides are TGTGCCAGCAGCGTAAGGGCAGTTTCCTACAATGAGCAGTTCTTC. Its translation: CASSVRAVSYNEQFF.

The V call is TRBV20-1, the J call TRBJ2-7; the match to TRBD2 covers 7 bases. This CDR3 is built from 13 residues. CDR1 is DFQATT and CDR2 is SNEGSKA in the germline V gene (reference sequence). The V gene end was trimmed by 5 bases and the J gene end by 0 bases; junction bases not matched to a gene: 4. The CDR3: CSAVGGSSYEQYF. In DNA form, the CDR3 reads TGCAGTGCTGTGGGCGGGAGCTCCTACGAGCAGTACTTC.

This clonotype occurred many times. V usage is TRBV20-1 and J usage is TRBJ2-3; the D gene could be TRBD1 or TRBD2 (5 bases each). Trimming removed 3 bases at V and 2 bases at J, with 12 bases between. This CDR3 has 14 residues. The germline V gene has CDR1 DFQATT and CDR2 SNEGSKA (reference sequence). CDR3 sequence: CSASTRGITDTQYF. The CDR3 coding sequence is TGCAGTGCTAGCACTAGGGGAATCACAGATACGCAGTATTTT.

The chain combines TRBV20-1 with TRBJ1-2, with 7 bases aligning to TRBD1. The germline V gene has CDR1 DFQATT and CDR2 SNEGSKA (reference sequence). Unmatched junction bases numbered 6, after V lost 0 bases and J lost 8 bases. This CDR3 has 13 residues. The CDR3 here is CSARDQGEMGYTF. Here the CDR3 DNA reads TGCAGTGCTAGAGATCAGGGGGAAATGGGCTACACCTTC.

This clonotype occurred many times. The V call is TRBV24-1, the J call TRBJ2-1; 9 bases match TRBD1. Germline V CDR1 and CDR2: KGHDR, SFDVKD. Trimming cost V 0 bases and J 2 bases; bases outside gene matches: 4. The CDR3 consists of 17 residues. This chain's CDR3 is CATSDLGGQGAYNEQFF. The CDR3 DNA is TGTGCCACCAGTGATTTGGGGGGACAGGGCGCCTACAATGAGCAGTTCTTC.